Detailed here is one TCR beta chain. The V end lost 10 bases, the J end lost 0 bases, and 12 bases lay between the germline ends. The CDR3 length is 13 residues. Germline V CDR1 and CDR2: SNHLY, FYNNEI. This entry is derived from a study of blood T cells in healthy people across ages. A sample-barcoded 5' primer and a J-beta primer mix were used in a second PCR of about 6 to 12 cycles. TCRdb fed the 5' RACE reads into MiXCR, producing one record per CDR3 protein. Of hundreds of thousands of distinct CDR3 sequences listed, about 61% are singletons. Source material: blood. The receptor's source is a man aged 35-49 years in good health. The genes are TRBV2 and TRBJ1-1; D is unresolved. Here the CDR3 reads CAILGVMNTEAFF. The CDR3 nucleotides read TGTGCCATCCTTGGGGTGATGAACACTGAAGCTTTCTTT.